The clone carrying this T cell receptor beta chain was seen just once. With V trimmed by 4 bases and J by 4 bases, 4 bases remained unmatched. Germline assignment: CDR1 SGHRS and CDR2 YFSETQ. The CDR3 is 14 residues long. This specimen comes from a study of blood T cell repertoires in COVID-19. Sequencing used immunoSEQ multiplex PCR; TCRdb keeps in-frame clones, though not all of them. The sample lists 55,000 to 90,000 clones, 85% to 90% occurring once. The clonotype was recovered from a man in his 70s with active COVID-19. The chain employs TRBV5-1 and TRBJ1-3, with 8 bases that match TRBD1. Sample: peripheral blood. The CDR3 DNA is TGCGCCAGCAGCCCGACAGGGGACGGAAACACCATATATTTT. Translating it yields CASSPTGDGNTIYF.